A selection of T cell receptor beta chains follows, all from one sample in a study of identical twins. One entry per CDR3 protein, called by TCRdb with MiXCR from the 5' RACE reads. The table has under 500,000 distinct CDR3 sequences, roughly an eighth seen once. These records were also assigned to another study, of yellow fever vaccine responses in identical twins.

Input material: CD4+ T cells sorted from blood. These receptor sequences come from a woman aged 18 to 35 in good health. CDR3s include the opening cysteine and the closing phenylalanine or tryptophan. A D gene is named only where the DNA matches it firmly. The size field is filled for only some rows; it gives once, few, many or a size class.

j_gene | abundance | d_gene | v_gene | CDR3aa | CDR3nt
TRBJ2-2 | few | - | TRBV18 | CASSRERTDPGELFF | TGTGCCAGCTCACGGGAGCGGACCGACCCCGGGGAGCTGTTTTTT
TRBJ2-3 | once | - | TRBV28 | CASSGARRGSTDTQYF | TGTGCCAGCAGTGGGGCGAGGCGGGGCAGCACAGATACGCAGTATTTT
TRBJ2-1 | few | - | TRBV15 | CATSRDFFGNSYNEQFF | TGTGCCACCAGCAGAGATTTTTTTGGGAACTCCTACAATGAGCAGTTCTTC
TRBJ1-1 | - | - | TRBV7-2 | CASSLERRGNTEAFF | TGTGCCAGCAGCTTAGAGCGTCGGGGGAACACTGAAGCTTTCTTT
TRBJ2-2 | - | - | TRBV6-5 | CASSYSVLNTGELFF | TGTGCCAGCAGTTACTCGGTCCTGAACACCGGGGAGCTGTTTTTT
TRBJ1-6 | - | TRBD1 | TRBV20-1 | CSAGERQGHSPLHF | TGCAGTGCTGGAGAGAGACAGGGACATTCACCCCTCCACTTT
TRBJ2-4 | - | - | TRBV21-1 | CASSKSLGLAPKNIQYF | TGTGCCAGCAGCAAATCCCTGGGACTAGCCCCCAAAAACATTCAGTACTTC
TRBJ2-2 | few | TRBD1 | TRBV29-1 | CSGQGMWNTGELFF | TGCAGCGGACAGGGGATGTGGAACACCGGGGAGCTGTTTTTT
TRBJ1-2 | - | TRBD1 | TRBV3-1 | CASSPMDRGRRYGYTF | TGTGCCAGCAGCCCCATGGACAGGGGGCGCCGCTATGGCTACACCTTC
TRBJ1-1 | - | - | TRBV7-2 | CASSLGGPSNTEAFF | TGTGCCAGCAGCTTAGGAGGTCCCTCGAACACTGAAGCTTTCTTT
TRBJ2-4 | - | TRBD2 | TRBV9 | CASSVATGGGAAVQYF | TGTGCCAGCAGCGTAGCTACGGGAGGAGGAGCTGCCGTTCAGTACTTC
TRBJ2-7 | - | - | TRBV6-2/TRBV6-3 | CASSYGQAATYEQYF | TGTGCCAGCAGTTATGGGCAGGCCGCTACCTACGAGCAGTACTTC
TRBJ2-3 | - | - | TRBV6-5 | CASSWGAGTAVTDTQYF | TGTGCCAGCAGTTGGGGGGCCGGGACGGCAGTCACAGATACGCAGTATTTT